This T cell receptor beta chain emerged from a study of shared clonotypes between healthy human individuals. Study-wide results and limits: Relative to memory subsets, naive subsets generally showed larger estimated richness. Approximately 5.3% was the fraction of naive CD4 clonotypes found shared across a few donors.

The data were produced by immunoSEQ multiplex PCR, yet TCRdb's version contains in-frame clones alone and is incomplete. The sample carries roughly 2 million clones, roughly 96% recorded once. This CDR3 spans 13 amino acids. Germline V lookup: CDR1 SNHLY, CDR2 FYNNEI. Trimming took 5 bases from V and 7 from J; bases not matched to a gene: 8. In the case of this clone: Its target is not known.

The chain employs TRBV2 and TRBJ2-7; 7 nucleotides match TRBD2. Sequencing was carried out using naive CD4+ T cells sorted from blood. The subset here: CD45RA+ positively selected. This TCR was sampled from a man aged 18 to 35 in good health. The CDR3 spells CASSPGLIGEQYF. For the CDR3, the DNA is TGTGCCAGCAGTCCGGGACTAATCGGGGAGCAGTACTTC.